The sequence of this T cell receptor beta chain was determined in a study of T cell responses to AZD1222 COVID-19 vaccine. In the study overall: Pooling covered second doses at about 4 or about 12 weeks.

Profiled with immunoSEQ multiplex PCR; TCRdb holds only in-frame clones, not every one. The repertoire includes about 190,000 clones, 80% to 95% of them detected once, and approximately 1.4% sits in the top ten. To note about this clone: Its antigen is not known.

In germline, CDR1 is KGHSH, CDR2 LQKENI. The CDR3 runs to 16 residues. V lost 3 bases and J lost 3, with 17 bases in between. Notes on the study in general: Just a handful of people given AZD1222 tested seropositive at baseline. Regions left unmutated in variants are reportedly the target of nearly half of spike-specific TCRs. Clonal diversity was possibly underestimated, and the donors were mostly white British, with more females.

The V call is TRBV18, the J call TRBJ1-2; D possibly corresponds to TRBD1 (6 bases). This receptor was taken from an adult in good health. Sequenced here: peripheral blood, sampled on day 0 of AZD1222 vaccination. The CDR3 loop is CASSPTIGQSYYGYTF. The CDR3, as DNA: TGTGCCAGCTCACCGACGATCGGACAGAGCTACTATGGCTACACCTTC.